This paragraph covers one T cell receptor (beta chain) sequence. This clonotype has only a few counts. Its antigen is currently not known. Base qualities are missing; no much larger clone stands one base away. This specimen belongs to a study of Graves' ophthalmopathy and Graves' hyperthyroidism (dated by TCRdb to between 2018 and 2020). Background on the whole study: A patient counted as having stable hyperthyroidism if there was no progression to ophthalmopathy within 18 months of follow-up. TCR beta repertoire signatures were used to distinguish Graves' ophthalmopathy from Graves' hyperthyroidism and to predict progression to ophthalmopathy. In total, 135 blood samples were TCR-sequenced: around 42 ophthalmopathy, around 75 hyperthyroidism and approximately 17 hyperthyroidism-to-ophthalmopathy patients. To explore V-J signatures that distinguish ophthalmopathy from hyperthyroidism, a discovery set of about a hundred patients was enrolled, made up of about 40 with ophthalmopathy and some 60 with stable hyperthyroidism. For independent validation, a separate cohort was made up of roughly 19 hyperthyroidism patients plus 17 patients who later progressed from hyperthyroidism to ophthalmopathy. In several hyperthyroidism patients, the T-cell repertoire of thyroid tissue was compared with the T-cell repertoire of blood. Following sampling, methimazole starting at 30 mg daily was administered to hyperthyroidism patients, and high-dose intravenous methylprednisolone was administered to ophthalmopathy patients.

On the study overall, not on this receptor specifically: In validation, the model predicted ophthalmopathy progression with over 60% sensitivity and 72.22% specificity; around twelve predicted patients were CT-confirmed with GO in a median of approximately six months. No statistical method was used to set the sample size in advance, and the investigators knew which group each participant was assigned to. Most expanded thyroid clonotypes with frequency above 0.001 were also detected in blood, suggesting blood repertoires may reflect the thyroid immune response. The 13-signature model separated ophthalmopathy from stable hyperthyroidism with 85% to 90% sensitivity and approximately 83% specificity in cross-validation, and 80%/75% in the test set.

Measured from the cysteine to the phenylalanine, the CDR3 is 13 residues long. Left in the record is the CDR3 DNA by itself, 39 bases read in frame from the first base. The CDR1 and CDR2 encoded by the germline V gene are ENHRY and SYGVKD. Trimming leaves V shorter by 10 bases and J shorter by 5 bases, with the junction holding 10 bases beyond the gene matches. The hyperthyroidism patients were 18 to 65 years old and newly diagnosed, with a disease duration of less than 2 months. Patients were excluded if they had other autoimmune diseases, uncontrolled infections, pregnancy or lactation. Clinical symptoms, serum thyroxine, TRAb, thyroid ultrasound and orbital computed tomography formed the basis of the diagnosis. Total RNA was extracted with Trizol reagent and quality-checked on an Agilent 2100 Bioanalyzer. For repertoire sequencing, TCR beta CDR3 regions were amplified from RNA transcripts. The first round was an RT-PCR using HTBI primers with the Qiagen OneStep RT-PCR kit, and this first round was followed by a second-round multiplex PCR, then size selection and purification. The libraries underwent paired-end sequencing with 100 bp reads on an Illumina HiSeq2000. Processing in the source paper ran as follows. Reads were processed with SOAPnuke, discarding reads with adapters, uncalled bases, mean Phred below 15, or no exact constant-primer or identifier match. COPE v1.2.5 was used to merge the high-quality paired reads. Each unique nucleotide sequence was treated as a clonotype, and MiTCR v1.1 was used to align the clonotypes to the IMGT TRB V, D and J references. Analysis was restricted to V-J combinations with a frequency above 0.0001, which covered about 99% of repertoires. For each V-J combination, a TCR clonal expansion and chaos score was defined as F50 clonal expansion divided by the chaos observed in the TCRdist matrix. Features were reduced by Welch's t-statistics and random forest to around 14 V-J combinations, which fed a naive Bayes classifier. The similarity between thyroid and blood repertoires was quantified using the Morisita-Horn index. The raw public data were reprocessed by TCRdb itself: fastp quality trimming at Q25, MiXCR clonotype calling, in-frame beta chains only. Every entry covers one CDR3 protein and lists the most common genes and DNA from its rows. The V and J calls and clone size come from TCRdb's table, not from the authors' own analysis. The sample table holds around 1.1 million distinct CDR3 sequences, of which around a third were seen once. Of the sample, approximately 10% falls within the top ten clones.

This clonotype originated in an adult man with Graves' hyperthyroidism. Sample: peripheral blood or thyroid tissue (not recorded which). This receptor chain uses TRBV10-3 and TRBJ1-2; 7 bases in the middle match TRBD1. Read as DNA, the sequence is TGTGCCAGCAGACCGGGACAGCCATATGGCTACACCTTC. Translated, this gives CASRPGQPYGYTF.